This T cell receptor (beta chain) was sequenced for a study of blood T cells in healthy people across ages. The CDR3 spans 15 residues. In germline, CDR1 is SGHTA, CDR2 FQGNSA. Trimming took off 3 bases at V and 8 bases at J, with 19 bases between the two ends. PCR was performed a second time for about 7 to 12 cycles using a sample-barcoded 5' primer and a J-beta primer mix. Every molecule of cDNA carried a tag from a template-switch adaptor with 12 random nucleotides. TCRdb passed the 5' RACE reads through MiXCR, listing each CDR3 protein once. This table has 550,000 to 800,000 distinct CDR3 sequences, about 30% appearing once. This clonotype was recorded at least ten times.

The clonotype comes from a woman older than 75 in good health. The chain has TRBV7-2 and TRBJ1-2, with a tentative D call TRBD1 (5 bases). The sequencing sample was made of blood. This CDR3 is CASSFTGTPPAGYTF. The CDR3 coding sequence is TGTGCCAGCAGCTTTACCGGGACTCCCCCGGCCGGCTACACCTTC.